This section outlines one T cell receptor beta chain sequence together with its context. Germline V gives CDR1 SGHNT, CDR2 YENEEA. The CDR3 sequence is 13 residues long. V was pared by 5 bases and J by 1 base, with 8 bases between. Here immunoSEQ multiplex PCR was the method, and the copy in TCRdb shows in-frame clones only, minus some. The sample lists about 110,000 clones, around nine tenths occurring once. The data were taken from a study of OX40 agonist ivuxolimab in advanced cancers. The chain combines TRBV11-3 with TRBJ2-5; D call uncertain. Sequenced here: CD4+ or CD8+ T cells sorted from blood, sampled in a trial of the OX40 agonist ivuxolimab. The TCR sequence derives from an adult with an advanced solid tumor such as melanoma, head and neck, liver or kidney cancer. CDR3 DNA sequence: TGTGCCAGCAGCCTATGGGCCCAAGAGACCCAGTACTTC. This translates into CASSLWAQETQYF.